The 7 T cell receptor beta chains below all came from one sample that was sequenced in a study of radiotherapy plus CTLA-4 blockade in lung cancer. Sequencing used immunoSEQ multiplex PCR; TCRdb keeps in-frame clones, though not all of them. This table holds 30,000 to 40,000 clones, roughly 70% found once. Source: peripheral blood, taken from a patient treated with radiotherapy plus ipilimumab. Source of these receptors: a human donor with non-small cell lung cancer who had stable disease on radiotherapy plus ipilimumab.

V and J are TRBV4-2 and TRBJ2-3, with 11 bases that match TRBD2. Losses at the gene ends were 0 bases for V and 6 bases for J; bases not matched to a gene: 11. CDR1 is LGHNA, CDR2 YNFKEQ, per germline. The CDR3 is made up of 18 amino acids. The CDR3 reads CASSQDLVAGGVIDTQYF. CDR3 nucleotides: TGTGCCAGCAGCCAAGATCTTGTAGCGGGAGGGGTTATTGATACGCAGTATTTT.

The CDR3 DNA reads as TGTGCCAGCAGGGCCATCATCTTAGCCATGAACACTGAAGCTTTCTTT. The encoded protein is CASRAIILAMNTEAFF. The chain carries TRBV21-1 and TRBJ1-1. TRBV21-1 is recorded as a pseudogene. The CDR3 extends over 16 amino acids.

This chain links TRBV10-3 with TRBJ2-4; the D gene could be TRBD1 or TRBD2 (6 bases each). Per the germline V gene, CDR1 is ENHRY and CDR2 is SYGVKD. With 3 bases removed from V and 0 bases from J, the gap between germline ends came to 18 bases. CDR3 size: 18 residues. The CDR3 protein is CAISEGGGGSLAKNIQYF. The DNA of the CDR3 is TGTGCCATCAGTGAAGGGGGAGGAGGGTCCCTAGCCAAAAACATTCAGTACTTC.

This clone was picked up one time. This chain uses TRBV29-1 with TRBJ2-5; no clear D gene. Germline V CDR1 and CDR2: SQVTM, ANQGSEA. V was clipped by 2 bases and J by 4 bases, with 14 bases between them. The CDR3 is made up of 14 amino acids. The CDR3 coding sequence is TGCAGCGTTGAACCCCCGGGCAGGAGAGAGACCCAGTACTTC. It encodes CSVEPPGRRETQYF.

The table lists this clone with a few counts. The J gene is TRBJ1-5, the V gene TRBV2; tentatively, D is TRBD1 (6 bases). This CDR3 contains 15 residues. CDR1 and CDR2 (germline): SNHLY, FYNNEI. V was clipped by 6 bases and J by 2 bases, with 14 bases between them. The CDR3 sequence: CASSRLAGGNQPQHF. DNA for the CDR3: TGTGCCAGCAGCCGCCTCGCAGGGGGCAATCAGCCCCAGCATTTT.

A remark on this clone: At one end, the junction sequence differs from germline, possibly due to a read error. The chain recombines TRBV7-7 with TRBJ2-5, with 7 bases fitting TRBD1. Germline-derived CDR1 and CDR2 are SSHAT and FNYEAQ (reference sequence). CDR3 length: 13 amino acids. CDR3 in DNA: TGTGCTAGCAGCTTGACAGGGTTAGAGACCCAGTACTTC. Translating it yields CASSLTGLETQYF.

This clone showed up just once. The CDR3 loop reads CAGGERYEQYF. For the CDR3, the DNA is TGTGCAGGGGGGGAACGCTACGAGCAGTACTTC. The rearrangement links TRBV11-2 to TRBJ2-7, with D perhaps matching TRBD2 (7 bases). This CDR3 has 11 residues. The germline gives CDR1 SGHAT, CDR2 FQNNGV.